One T cell receptor (beta chain) is described in this entry. Its cognate antigen is unknown. The sample belongs to a study of graft-versus-host responses after intestinal transplantation. The trim removed 0 bases at V and 3 bases at J, leaving 3 bases unmatched. The CDR3 consists of 15 residues. Germline V gene data show CDR1 as SGHAT and CDR2 as FQNNGV. Only in-frame clones appear in the TCRdb table, and some are missing; sequencing was by immunoSEQ multiplex PCR. The sample consists of tens of thousands of clones, around 96% of them appearing once. The chain has TRBV11-2 and TRBJ1-1; 8 bases are shared with TRBD1. The source of this sequence is a human donor who received an intestinal transplant. The material was unstimulated CD8+ T cells sorted from spleen or lymph node cells, obtained before intestinal transplant. The CDR3 DNA sequence: TGTGCCAGCAGCTTAGAACAGGGGGTTTACACTGAAGCTTTCTTT. Translating gives CASSLEQGVYTEAFF.